Included here is one T cell receptor (beta chain) sequence, with context. Its antigen is not known. They isolated at least 7 million PBMCs from each sample. This sample stems from a study of blood T cells in healthy people across ages. Overall study findings and caveats: With age, beta diversity per million T cells declined roughly linearly, significantly by 30 to 40.

Germline CDR1 reads DFQATT; CDR2 reads SNEGSKA (reference sequence). After removal of 1 base from V and 6 bases from J, the junction contained 4 bases not matched to a gene. The CDR3 covers 13 residues. The second PCR ran roughly 7 to 11 cycles with a sample-barcoded 5' primer and J-beta primers. Each cDNA molecule was tagged by a template-switch adaptor with 12 random nucleotides. Using its own MiXCR run on the 5' RACE reads, TCRdb lists one record per CDR3 protein. The sample has 1.4 million or so distinct CDR3 sequences; less than 45% are singletons. The sample consisted of blood. This sequence originates from a woman between 18 and 30 years old in good health. The V gene is TRBV20-1, the J gene TRBJ2-3; 7 bases are shared with TRBD2. The CDR3 nucleotides read TGCAGTGCTAGAGGACTAGCAAGGGATACGCAGTATTTT. The encoded protein is CSARGLARDTQYF.